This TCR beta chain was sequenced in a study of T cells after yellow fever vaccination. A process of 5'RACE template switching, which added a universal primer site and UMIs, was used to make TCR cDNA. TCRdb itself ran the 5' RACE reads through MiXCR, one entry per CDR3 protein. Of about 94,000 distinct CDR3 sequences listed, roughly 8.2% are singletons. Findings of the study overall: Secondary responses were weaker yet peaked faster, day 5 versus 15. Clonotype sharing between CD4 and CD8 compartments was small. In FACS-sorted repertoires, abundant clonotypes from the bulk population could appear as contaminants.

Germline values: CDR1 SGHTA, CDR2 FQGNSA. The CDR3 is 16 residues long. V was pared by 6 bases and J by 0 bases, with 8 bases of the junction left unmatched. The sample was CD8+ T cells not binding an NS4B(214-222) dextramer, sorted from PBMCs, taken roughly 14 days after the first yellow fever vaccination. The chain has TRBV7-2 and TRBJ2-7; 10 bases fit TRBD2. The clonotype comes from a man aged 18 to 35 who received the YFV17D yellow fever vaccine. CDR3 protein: CASREISGGSSYEQYF. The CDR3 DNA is TGTGCCAGCAGGGAAATTAGCGGGGGGAGCTCCTACGAGCAGTACTTC.